A single sample gave rise to the 10 T cell receptor beta chains below, sequenced in a study of blood T cells in healthy people across ages. The authors ran a second PCR of roughly 6 to 11 cycles using a sample-barcoded 5' primer and a J-beta primer mix. TCRdb re-called the 5' RACE reads through MiXCR, storing one row per CDR3 protein. The sample has 650,000 to 1,000,000 distinct CDR3 sequences, around 36% seen once; the top ten hold 10% to 15%. The sequenced sample was blood. Source of these receptors: a young man in good health.

The chain uses TRBV20-1 and TRBJ2-3; D gene ambiguous. CDR1 DFQATT and CDR2 SNEGSKA come from the germline V gene (reference sequence). Trimming took off 2 bases at V and 2 bases at J, with 8 bases between the two ends. The CDR3 runs to 13 residues. CDR3: CSARPPNTDTQYF. CDR3 sequence (DNA): TGCAGTGCTAGACCCCCGAACACAGATACGCAGTATTTT.

This clonotype was recorded a few times. The V gene is TRBV7-2, the J gene TRBJ1-2, with a tentative D call TRBD1 (5 bases). Per the germline V gene, CDR1 is SGHTA and CDR2 is FQGNSA. The CDR3 is made up of 15 amino acids. Trimming cost V 5 bases and J 0 bases, with 13 bases left between them. CDR3 in amino acids: CASSVDSGANYGYTF. The CDR3 DNA follows: TGTGCCAGCAGCGTTGACAGCGGAGCTAACTATGGCTACACCTTC.

As to this clonotype: A read error may be the cause here, since a much bigger clone is one base away. The chain combines TRBV12-3 or TRBV12-4 with TRBJ1-5; D uncertain. V lost 5 bases and J 9 bases, leaving 17 bases between the germline ends. The CDR3 spans 14 residues. The CDR3 DNA reads TGTGCCAGCAGTGTTTTACTGTCGGAATGGCCCCAGCATTTT. Encoded protein: CASSVLLSEWPQHF.

V and J are TRBV6-5 and TRBJ2-1; no definite D call. The DNA end is a closer match to TRBJ2-7, so the J assignment may be wrong. Germline CDR1 is MNHEY and CDR2 is SVGAGI. CDR3 length: 15 residues. CDR3 coding DNA: TGTGCCAGCAGCCCCACTTTTAGCTCCTACAATGAGCAGTACTTC. Translated: CASSPTFSSYNEQYF.

This clonotype showed up just once. The junction differs from germline at one of its ends, possibly a read error. V and J are TRBV7-2 and TRBJ2-1, with 7 nucleotides matching TRBD2. The J call is doubtful: the DNA matches TRBJ2-7 better. Germline V lookup: CDR1 SGHTA, CDR2 FQGNSA. The CDR3 extends over 16 amino acids. This CDR3 is CSSSPWSGDSYNEQYF. The CDR3 DNA follows: TGTTCCAGCAGCCCCTGGAGCGGGGACTCCTACAATGAGCAGTACTTC.

The V and J genes are TRBV10-3 and TRBJ2-1; D call uncertain. CDR3 size: 11 residues. Germline values: CDR1 ENHRY, CDR2 SYGVKD. Deletions cut 10 bases from V and 7 bases from J, with 11 bases between. CDR3 nucleotides: TGTGCCAGCAGCCCAGCTAATGAGCAGTTCTTC. It is translated as CASSPANEQFF.

This chain links TRBV20-1 with TRBJ1-5; TRBD1 is a possible D gene (5 bases). The CDR3 sequence is 18 residues long. V lost 0 bases and J 0 bases, leaving 18 bases between the germline ends. Germline V gene lookup returns CDR1 DFQATT and CDR2 SNEGSKA (reference sequence). CDR3 nucleotide sequence: TGCAGTGCTAGAGATCAAAACGTGGGGGTTGATAGCAATCAGCCCCAGCATTTT. The encoded protein is CSARDQNVGVDSNQPQHF.

The table lists this clonotype with a few counts. The CDR3 loop reads CSTAYPQGGELFF. CDR3 DNA sequence: TGCAGTACGGCTTATCCCCAGGGAGGGGAGCTGTTTTTT. V gene TRBV20-1 combines with J gene TRBJ2-2; D possibly corresponds to TRBD1 (5 bases). This CDR3 spans 13 amino acids. CDR1 DFQATT and CDR2 SNEGSKA come from the germline V gene (reference sequence). V was trimmed by 8 bases and J by 8 bases, leaving 18 bases between them.

The chain joins TRBV20-1 to TRBJ2-3; no firm D call. The ends were cut back, 0 bases at V and 2 bases at J, with 12 bases in the middle. The CDR3 covers 15 residues. Per the germline V gene, CDR1 is DFQATT and CDR2 is SNEGSKA (reference sequence). DNA of the CDR3: TGCAGTGCTAGAGATAACTCCCGCAACACAGATACGCAGTATTTT. Its translation is CSARDNSRNTDTQYF.

This clonotype came up many times. The V gene is TRBV12-3 or TRBV12-4, the J gene TRBJ1-1; D not resolved. Trimming cost V 1 base and J 3 bases, with 3 bases left between them. This CDR3 spans 12 amino acids. The CDR3: CASSLEDTEAFF. CDR3 sequence (DNA): TGTGCCAGCAGTTTAGAGGACACTGAAGCTTTCTTT.